This T cell receptor beta chain is drawn from a study of T cell changes during pregnancy in multiple sclerosis. The protocol was immunoSEQ multiplex PCR, while the TCRdb copy is restricted to in-frame clones and leaves out a portion. Here the sample spans around 100,000 clones, roughly 90% being singletons. The CDR3 totals 16 residues. CDR1 is SGHDT, CDR2 YYEEEE, per germline. The ends lost 2 bases at V and 0 bases at J; junction bases unmatched: 3. The chain combines TRBV5-6 with TRBJ2-2, with 8 bases aligning to TRBD1. The source is a female donor with multiple sclerosis, enrolled in a pregnancy study. Source: peripheral blood, taken after pregnancy. CDR3 region: CASSLGQGTNTGELFF. DNA for the CDR3: TGTGCCAGCAGCTTAGGACAGGGTACGAACACCGGGGAGCTGTTTTTT.